This T cell receptor beta chain originates from a study of blood T cell repertoires in COVID-19. Study-wide context: Acute-phase and convalescent COVID-19 samples originated in the United States, Italy and Spain. PBMCs, B-cell-depleted T cells, or T cells provided the cDNA or gDNA that made up the material.

Per the original data handling: The authors estimated nucleated cell counts from reference gene primer amplification. The data were produced by immunoSEQ multiplex PCR, yet TCRdb's version contains in-frame clones alone and is incomplete. That table is the source of V, J and clone size, and D and trimming were worked out from the DNA. The repertoire holds around 100,000 clones, with about 90% as singletons. Trimming pared 1 base from V and 4 bases from J, leaving 7 bases between. This CDR3 is built from 14 residues. Germline V gene sequence: CDR1 MDHEN, CDR2 SYDVKM. The chain has TRBV28 and TRBJ2-2; D might be TRBD2 (5 bases). The sequencing input was peripheral blood. This clonotype was sampled from a woman aged 60-75 years with acute or convalescent COVID-19. The CDR3 is CASSLSGGTGELFF. The CDR3 DNA reads as TGTGCCAGCAGTTTATCTGGAGGCACCGGGGAGCTGTTTTTT. Drawing the rest from reference TRBV28 and TRBJ2-2, the complete variable domain is DVKVTQSSRYLVKRTGEKVFLECVQDMDHENMFWYRQDPGLGLRLIYFSYDVKMKEKGDIPEGYSVSREKKERFSLILESASTNQTSMYLCASSLSGGTGELFFGEGSRLTVL.